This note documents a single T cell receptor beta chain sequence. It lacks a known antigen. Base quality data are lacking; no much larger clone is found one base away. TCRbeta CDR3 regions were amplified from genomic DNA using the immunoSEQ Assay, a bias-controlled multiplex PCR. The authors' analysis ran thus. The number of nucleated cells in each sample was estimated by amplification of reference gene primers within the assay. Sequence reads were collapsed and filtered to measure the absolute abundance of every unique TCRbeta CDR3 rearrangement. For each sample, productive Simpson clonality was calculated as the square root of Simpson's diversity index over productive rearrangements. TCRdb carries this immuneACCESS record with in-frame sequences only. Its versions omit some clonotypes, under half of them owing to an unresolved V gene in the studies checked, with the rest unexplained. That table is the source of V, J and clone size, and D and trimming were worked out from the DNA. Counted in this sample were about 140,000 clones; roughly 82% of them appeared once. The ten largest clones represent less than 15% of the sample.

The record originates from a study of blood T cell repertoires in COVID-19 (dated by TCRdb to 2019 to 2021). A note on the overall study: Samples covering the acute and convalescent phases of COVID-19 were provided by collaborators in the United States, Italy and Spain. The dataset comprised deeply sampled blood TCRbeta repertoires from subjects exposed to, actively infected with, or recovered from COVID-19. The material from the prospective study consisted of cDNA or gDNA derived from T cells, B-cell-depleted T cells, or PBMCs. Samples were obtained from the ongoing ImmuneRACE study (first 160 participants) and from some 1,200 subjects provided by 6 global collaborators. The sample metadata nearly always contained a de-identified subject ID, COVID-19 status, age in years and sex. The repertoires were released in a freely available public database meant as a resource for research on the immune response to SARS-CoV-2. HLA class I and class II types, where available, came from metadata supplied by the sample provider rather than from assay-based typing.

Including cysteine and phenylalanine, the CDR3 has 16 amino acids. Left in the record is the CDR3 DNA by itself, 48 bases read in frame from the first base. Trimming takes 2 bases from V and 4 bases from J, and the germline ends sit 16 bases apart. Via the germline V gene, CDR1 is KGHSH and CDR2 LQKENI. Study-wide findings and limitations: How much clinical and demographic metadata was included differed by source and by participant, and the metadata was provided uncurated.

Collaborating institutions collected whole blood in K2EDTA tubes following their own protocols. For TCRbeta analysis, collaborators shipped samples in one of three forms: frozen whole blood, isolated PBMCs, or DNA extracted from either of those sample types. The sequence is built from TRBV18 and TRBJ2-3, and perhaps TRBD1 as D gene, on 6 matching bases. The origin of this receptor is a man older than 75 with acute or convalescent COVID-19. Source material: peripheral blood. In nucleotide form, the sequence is TGTGCCAGCTCACCAACTGGGGGCAGAGTGGCAGATACGCAGTATTTT. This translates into CASSPTGGRVADTQYF.